The sample holds many counts of the clone carrying this TCR beta chain. The sample is drawn from a study of CD8 T cells in ankylosing spondylitis. This CDR3 contains 16 residues. Germline CDR1 SGHRS, CDR2 YFSETQ. V shed 2 bases and J shed 0 bases, with 12 bases lying between them. One entry per CDR3 protein results from TCRdb running MiXCR on the 5' RACE reads. The sample yields 250,000 to 400,000 distinct CDR3 sequences, roughly 11% seen once. The V call is TRBV5-1, the J call TRBJ2-1; D call uncertain. The TCR sequence derives from a female donor with ankylosing spondylitis or in good health (not recorded which). The sample taken for sequencing was blood, either unsorted or a sorted T cell fraction (not recorded which). The CDR3 DNA is TGCGCCAGCAGCTTAGACCTTCGGAGCTCCTACAATGAGCAGTTCTTC. Protein product: CASSLDLRSSYNEQFF.